This TCR beta chain emerged from a study of Graves' ophthalmopathy and Graves' hyperthyroidism. The wider study: The authors collected peripheral blood at initial diagnosis, before any treatment.

Someone took the PBMCs out of roughly 10 ml of fresh peripheral blood. The table lists this clonotype with many counts. RNA transcripts were the source from which TCR beta CDR3 regions were amplified. Second-round multiplex PCR followed a first-round RT-PCR using HTBI primers. One entry per CDR3 protein, called by TCRdb with MiXCR from the multiplex PCR reads. The sample lists about 740,000 distinct CDR3 sequences; around 40% were seen once. This CDR3 comprises 14 residues. CDR1 SEHNR and CDR2 FQNEAQ come from the germline V gene (reference sequence). With V trimmed by 4 bases and J by 3 bases, 5 bases remained unmatched.

The rearrangement links TRBV7-9 to TRBJ2-5; 7 nucleotides align to TRBD1. The sequencing sample was made of peripheral blood. The source is an adult man with Graves' ophthalmopathy. The CDR3 reads CASSSGQSKETQYF. The CDR3 coding sequence is TGTGCCAGCAGCTCGGGACAGAGCAAAGAGACCCAGTACTTC. Based on the CDR3 plus reference TRBV7-9 and TRBJ2-5, the full variable domain is DTGVSQNPRHKITKRGQNVTFRCDPISEHNRLYWYRQTLGQGPEFLTYFQNEAQLEKSRLLSDRFSAERPKGSFSTLEIQRTEQGDSAMYLCASSSGQSKETQYFGPGTRLLVL.